The 20 T cell receptor beta chains presented below share a single source sample, sequenced in a study of blood T cell repertoires in COVID-19. The data were produced by immunoSEQ multiplex PCR, yet TCRdb's version contains in-frame clones alone and is incomplete. The table has some 150,000 clones, approximately 89% seen once; the top ten hold 0.77%. The sample taken for sequencing was PBMCs or T cells enriched from blood (not recorded which). These TCRs come from a woman under 30 who had recovered from COVID-19.

The V call is TRBV27, the J call TRBJ2-1; 10 positions agree with TRBD2. The CDR3 runs to 17 residues. After removal of 4 bases from V and 5 bases from J, the junction contained 11 bases not matched to a gene. The germline gives CDR1 MNHEY, CDR2 SMNVEV (reference sequence). The CDR3 DNA reads as TGTGCCAGCAGTTCAAACAAACTAGCGGGGATTAACAATGAGCAGTTCTTC. Its protein is CASSSNKLAGINNEQFF.

The gene calls are TRBV6-2 or TRBV6-3 and TRBJ1-5; 9 bases fit TRBD1. The CDR3 spans 15 residues. Losses at the gene ends were 4 bases for V and 6 bases for J; bases not matched to a gene: 7. The germline gives CDR1 MNHEY, CDR2 SVGEGT. The CDR3 sequence: CASSSPGQGRQPQHF. CDR3 in DNA: TGTGCCAGCAGTTCGCCGGGACAGGGTCGTCAGCCCCAGCATTTT.

The V and J genes are TRBV4-1 and TRBJ2-5; a weak D match, TRBD2 (5 bases). Germline V gene lookup returns CDR1 MGHRA and CDR2 YSYEKL. V shed 0 bases and J shed 5 bases, with 16 bases lying between them. The CDR3 extends over 16 amino acids. The CDR3 bases are TGCGCCAGCAGCCAAGACTTTGGAGGCCTGCGGGAGACCCAGTACTTC. It yields the protein CASSQDFGGLRETQYF.

The chain carries TRBV5-6 and TRBJ1-1; D call uncertain. CDR3 length: 12 amino acids. Germline lookup yields CDR1 SGHDT and CDR2 YYEEEE. Trimming removed 4 bases at V and 2 bases at J, with 6 bases between. The CDR3 region is CASSTENTEAFF. The CDR3 bases are TGTGCCAGCAGCACTGAAAACACTGAAGCTTTCTTT. Combining the CDR3 with reference TRBV5-6 and TRBJ1-1 gives the whole variable domain DAGVTQSPTHLIKTRGQQVTLRCSPKSGHDTVSWYQQALGQGPQFIFQYYEEEERQRGNFPDRFSGHQFPNYSSELNVNALLLGDSALYLCASSTENTEAFFGQGTRLTVV.

The J gene is TRBJ2-7, the V gene TRBV5-4; 14 bases align to TRBD2. This CDR3 is built from 18 residues. After removal of 4 bases from V and 7 bases from J, the junction contained 16 bases not matched to a gene. Germline lookup yields CDR1 SGHNT and CDR2 YYREEE (reference sequence). CDR3 region: CASSRGLMGLAGVGEQYF. The CDR3 DNA reads TGTGCCAGCAGCCGGGGACTAATGGGACTAGCGGGAGTGGGTGAGCAGTACTTC.

The table lists this clone with a few counts. The chain joins TRBV28 to TRBJ2-7; TRBD2 matches at 7 bases. V lost 3 bases to trimming and J lost 6 bases; unmatched junction nucleotides: 14. The germline CDR1 and CDR2 sequences are MDHEN and SYDVKM. The CDR3 has 16 amino acids. The CDR3 is CASSFSAGVGFAEQYF. Written as DNA, the CDR3 is TGTGCCAGCAGTTTCTCTGCGGGAGTGGGGTTTGCCGAGCAGTACTTC.

The V call is TRBV11-2, the J call TRBJ1-2, with TRBD1 as a possible D gene (5 bases). The V end lost 0 bases, the J end lost 5 bases, and 13 bases lay between the germline ends. The CDR3 has 15 residues. Germline V gives CDR1 SGHAT, CDR2 FQNNGV. The CDR3 nucleotides are TGTGCCAGCAGCTTAGATCGGAGGGGAAGTTATGGCTACACCTTC. Translated, it gives CASSLDRRGSYGYTF.

The chain has TRBV11-2 and TRBJ1-2; the match to TRBD1 covers 8 bases. V lost 5 bases to trimming and J lost 4 bases; unmatched junction nucleotides: 3. The CDR3 runs to 13 residues. CDR1 and CDR2 (germline): SGHAT, FQNNGV. CDR3 region: CASSRGQGYGYTF. The DNA for the CDR3 is TGTGCCAGCAGCCGTGGACAGGGCTATGGCTACACCTTC. The complete variable domain, with remaining parts taken from reference TRBV11-2 and TRBJ1-2, reads EAGVAQSPRYKIIEKRQSVAFWCNPISGHATLYWYQQILGQGPKLLIQFQNNGVVDDSQLPKDRFSAERLKGVDSTLKIQPAKLEDSAVYLCASSRGQGYGYTFGSGTRLTVV.

V and J are TRBV18 and TRBJ2-3; 8 positions match TRBD2. V gave up 2 bases and J gave up 4 bases; unmatched junction bases: 5. The CDR3 length is 15 residues. The germline V gene has CDR1 KGHSH and CDR2 LQKENI. The CDR3 here is CASSPMVAGSDTQYF. The DNA of the CDR3 is TGTGCCAGCTCACCAATGGTAGCGGGATCAGATACGCAGTATTTT.

The genes are TRBV11-2 and TRBJ1-4; TRBD1 matches at 8 bases. J lost 8 bases, V lost 3 bases, and 2 bases had no gene match. The V gene's germline CDR1 is SGHAT and CDR2 FQNNGV. The CDR3 loop spans 13 amino acids. The CDR3 region is CASSFGQGEKLFF. The CDR3 coding sequence is TGTGCCAGCAGCTTTGGACAGGGAGAAAAACTGTTTTTT.

V usage is TRBV10-3 and J usage is TRBJ2-3, with a possible D match to TRBD2 (5 bases). Germline CDR1 ENHRY, CDR2 SYGVKD. Trimming removed 1 base at V and 2 bases at J, with 10 bases between. This CDR3 comprises 15 residues. CDR3 DNA sequence: TGTGCCATCAGTGAGTTTGCGGGTCCCACAGATACGCAGTATTTT. This codes for CAISEFAGPTDTQYF.

The chain has TRBV7-6 and TRBJ1-2, with TRBD1 matching 10 bases. V dropped 5 bases and J dropped 7; count of bases not matched to a gene: 4. The V gene's germline CDR1 is SGHVS and CDR2 FNYEAQ. The CDR3 length is 13 residues. The CDR3: CASSLRDRGGYTF. The CDR3 DNA is TGTGCCAGCAGCCTCCGGGACAGGGGTGGCTACACCTTC.

CDR3 nucleotides: TGTGCCAGCAGCCCCGGACAGTTCAATCAGCCCCAGCATTTT. It yields the protein CASSPGQFNQPQHF. The genes are TRBV27 and TRBJ1-5; possibly TRBD1 for D (6 bases). V shed 6 bases and J shed 3 bases, with 12 bases lying between them. Germline V gene lookup returns CDR1 MNHEY and CDR2 SMNVEV (reference sequence). CDR3 length: 14 amino acids.

V usage is TRBV9 and J usage is TRBJ2-1, with 14 bases that match TRBD2. The V and J ends lost 0 bases and 16 bases, in that order; junction bases with no gene match: 6. There are 14 residues in the CDR3. Germline values: CDR1 SGDLS, CDR2 YYNGEE. CDR3 in amino acids: CASSVGLAGGLAFF. The CDR3 nucleotides read TGTGCCAGCAGCGTAGGACTAGCGGGAGGGCTCGCTTTCTTC. Filled out from reference TRBV9 and TRBJ2-1, the complete variable domain reads DSGVTQTPKHLITATGQRVTLRCSPRSGDLSVYWYQQSLDQGLQFLIQYYNGEERAKGNILERFSAQQFPDLHSELNLSSLELGDSALYFCASSVGLAGGLAFFGPGTRLTVL.

The chain is built from TRBV6-5 and TRBJ1-5; a possible D gene is TRBD1 (5 bases). CDR3 length: 12 residues. CDR1 is MNHEY, CDR2 SVGAGI, per germline. Trimming removed 10 bases at V and 7 bases at J, with 14 bases between. DNA for the CDR3: TGTGCCATCCAGGGTGGCGGACAGCCCCAGCATTTT. Protein: CAIQGGGQPQHF.

This clone has only a few counts. The V call is TRBV30, the J call TRBJ1-5, with a weak D call TRBD1 (5 bases). Trimming left V 3 bases short and J 4 bases short, with 10 bases between. Per the germline V gene, CDR1 is GTSNPN and CDR2 is SVGIG (reference sequence). The CDR3 totals 13 residues. The CDR3 bases are TGTGCCTGGAGCCATGGGGCAAATCAGCCCCAGCATTTT. Its protein is CAWSHGANQPQHF. Complete variable domain (other parts from reference TRBV30 and TRBJ1-5): SQTIHQWPATLVQPVGSPLSLECTVEGTSNPNLYWYRQAAGRGLQLLFYSVGIGQISSEVPQNLSASRPQDRQFILSSKKLLLSDSGFYLCAWSHGANQPQHFGDGTRLSIL.

The chain uses TRBV28 and TRBJ1-3; the match to TRBD1 covers 7 bases. CDR3 size: 16 residues. Germline V gene sequence: CDR1 MDHEN, CDR2 SYDVKM. V lost 5 bases, J lost 0 bases, and 7 bases stayed unmatched. CDR3 nucleotide sequence: TGTGCCAGCAGTCCCCCCGGGACAGACTCTGGAAACACCATATATTTT. Its protein product is CASSPPGTDSGNTIYF. The variable domain in full, completed from reference TRBV28 and TRBJ1-3, reads DVKVTQSSRYLVKRTGEKVFLECVQDMDHENMFWYRQDPGLGLRLIYFSYDVKMKEKGDIPEGYSVSREKKERFSLILESASTNQTSMYLCASSPPGTDSGNTIYFGEGSWLTVV.

J is TRBJ1-2 and V is TRBV5-6, with 7 bases aligning to TRBD1. Germline values: CDR1 SGHDT, CDR2 YYEEEE. J gave up 5 bases and V 4 bases, and 11 bases lay outside the gene matches. The length of the CDR3 is 15 residues. CDR3 sequence reads: CASSPARDRRYGYTF. CDR3 coding DNA: TGTGCCAGCAGCCCGGCCCGGGACAGAAGATATGGCTACACCTTC.

This chain uses TRBV18 with TRBJ2-7, with D possibly TRBD1 on 5 matching bases. The CDR3 consists of 14 residues. Trimming removed 3 bases at V and 4 bases at J, with 13 bases between. Germline lookup yields CDR1 KGHSH and CDR2 LQKENI. CDR3 residues: CASSPRQLVYEQYF. Here the CDR3 DNA reads TGTGCCAGCTCACCCAGACAGCTAGTATACGAGCAGTACTTC.

This clone has a handful of counts. The chain uses TRBV6-5 and TRBJ1-2, with D possibly matching TRBD1 (5 bases). CDR1 is MNHEY and CDR2 is SVGAGI in the germline V gene. This CDR3 has 13 residues. Trimming took off 2 bases at V and 4 bases at J, with 8 bases between the two ends. The CDR3 here is CASSYSGGYGYTF. As DNA, the CDR3 is TGTGCCAGCAGTTACAGCGGGGGCTATGGCTACACCTTC.